Listed below are T cell receptor beta chains from one sample, sequenced in a study of shared clonotypes between healthy human individuals. The data were produced by immunoSEQ multiplex PCR, yet TCRdb's version contains in-frame clones alone and is incomplete. This sample has roughly 2 million clones, with roughly 96% found just once. Sample: naive CD4+ T cells sorted from blood. These receptors were taken from a man younger than 30 in good health. Each CDR3 is given with its conserved first and last residue.

J gene: TRBJ2-7
CDR3 length: 14
V gene: TRBV11-2
CDR3 protein: CASSPRDRGNEQYF

J gene: TRBJ1-1
CDR3 length: 14
V gene: TRBV19
CDR3 protein: CASSRGQRITEAFF

J gene: TRBJ2-7
CDR3 length: 16
V gene: TRBV28
CDR3 protein: CASSGTGSKAVYEQYF

J gene: TRBJ1-2
CDR3 length: 14
V gene: TRBV27
CDR3 protein: CASSLSLRGGGYTF

J gene: TRBJ2-7
CDR3 length: 15
V gene: TRBV5-4
CDR3 protein: CASSTASGNSYEQYF

J gene: TRBJ2-7
CDR3 length: 17
V gene: TRBV4-1
CDR3 protein: CASSQVGRAGFSYEQYF

J gene: TRBJ1-6
CDR3 length: 15
V gene: TRBV5-1
CDR3 protein: CASSLDGTGNSPLHF

J gene: TRBJ2-3
CDR3 length: 15
V gene: TRBV5-1
CDR3 protein: CASSLGTGATDTQYF

J gene: TRBJ1-1
CDR3 length: 17
V gene: TRBV6-1
CDR3 protein: CASSEGQGLGVNTEAFF

J gene: TRBJ2-7
CDR3 length: 14
V gene: TRBV2
CDR3 protein: CASAGSLSSYEQYF

J gene: TRBJ2-5
CDR3 length: 15
V gene: TRBV7-9
CDR3 protein: CASSPTRTVQETQYF

J gene: TRBJ2-3
CDR3 length: 15
V gene: TRBV18
CDR3 protein: CASSPQGGAADTQYF

J gene: TRBJ1-2
CDR3 length: 13
V gene: TRBV28
CDR3 protein: CASRSDGNYGYTF

J gene: TRBJ2-3
CDR3 length: 12
V gene: TRBV6-1
CDR3 protein: CASRASTDTQYF

J gene: TRBJ1-1
CDR3 length: 13
V gene: TRBV19
CDR3 protein: CASSQGANTEAFF

J gene: TRBJ1-1
CDR3 length: 12
V gene: TRBV15
CDR3 protein: CATSRGPREAFF

J gene: TRBJ1-5
CDR3 length: 15
V gene: TRBV12-1
CDR3 protein: CASSFDTAGNQPQHF

J gene: TRBJ2-5
CDR3 length: 14
V gene: TRBV15
CDR3 protein: CATLAGGNQETQYF

J gene: TRBJ2-2
CDR3 length: 14
V gene: TRBV11-3
CDR3 protein: CASSLLTGTGELFF

J gene: TRBJ1-4
CDR3 length: 15
V gene: TRBV21-1
CDR3 protein: CASSKGRGYSEKLFF

J gene: TRBJ1-3
CDR3 length: 14
V gene: TRBV6-5
CDR3 protein: CASSSPPQGNTIYF

J gene: TRBJ1-4
CDR3 length: 15
V gene: TRBV2
CDR3 protein: CASSLKESYNEKLFF

J gene: TRBJ1-6
CDR3 length: 16
V gene: TRBV18
CDR3 protein: CASSRDRGSDNSPLHF

J gene: TRBJ1-1
CDR3 length: 11
V gene: TRBV2
CDR3 protein: CASSERFEAFF

J gene: TRBJ1-2
CDR3 length: 15
V gene: TRBV27
CDR3 protein: CASSLLAGKDYGYTF

J gene: TRBJ2-7
CDR3 length: 14
V gene: TRBV25-1
CDR3 protein: CASSRAGDVYEQYF

J gene: TRBJ2-1
CDR3 length: 14
V gene: TRBV10-1
CDR3 protein: CASSPRAPYNEQFF

J gene: TRBJ2-3
CDR3 length: 12
V gene: TRBV5-1
CDR3 protein: CASSLLGDTQYF

J gene: TRBJ2-7
CDR3 length: 15
V gene: TRBV27
CDR3 protein: CASSPFRLTEDEQYF

J gene: TRBJ2-3
CDR3 length: 13
V gene: TRBV30
CDR3 protein: CAWGGMSTDTQYF

J gene: TRBJ2-2
CDR3 length: 16
V gene: TRBV5-4
CDR3 protein: CASSFPGLANTGELFF

J gene: TRBJ2-7
CDR3 length: 16
V gene: TRBV15
CDR3 protein: CATSREGVGEDYEQYF

J gene: TRBJ2-7
CDR3 length: 13
V gene: TRBV7-7
CDR3 protein: CASSLGTKYEQYF